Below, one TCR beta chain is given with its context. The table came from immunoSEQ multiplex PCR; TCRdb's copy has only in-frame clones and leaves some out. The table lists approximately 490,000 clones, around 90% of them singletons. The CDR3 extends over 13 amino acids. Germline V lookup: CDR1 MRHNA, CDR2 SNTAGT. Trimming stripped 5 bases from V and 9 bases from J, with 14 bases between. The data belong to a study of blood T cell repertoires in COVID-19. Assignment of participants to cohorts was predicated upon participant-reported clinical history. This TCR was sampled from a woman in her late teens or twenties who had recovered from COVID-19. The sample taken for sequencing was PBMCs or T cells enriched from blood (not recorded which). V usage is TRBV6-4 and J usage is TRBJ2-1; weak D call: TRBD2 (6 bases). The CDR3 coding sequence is TGTGCCAGCAGTCCACTAGCCTGGCGTGAGCAGTTCTTC. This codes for CASSPLAWREQFF.